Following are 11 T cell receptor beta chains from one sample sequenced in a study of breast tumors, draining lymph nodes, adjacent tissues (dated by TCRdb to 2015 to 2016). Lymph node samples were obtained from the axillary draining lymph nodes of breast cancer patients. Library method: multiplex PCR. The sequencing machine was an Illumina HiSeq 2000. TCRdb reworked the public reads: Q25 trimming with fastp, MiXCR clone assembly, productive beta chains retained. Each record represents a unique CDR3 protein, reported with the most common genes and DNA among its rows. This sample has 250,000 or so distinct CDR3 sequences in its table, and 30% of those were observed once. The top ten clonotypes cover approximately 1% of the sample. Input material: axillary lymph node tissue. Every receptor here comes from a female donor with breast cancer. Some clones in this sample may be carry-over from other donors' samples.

CDR3 sequence (DNA): TGTGCCAGCAGCTTAGCGGCAGGGGTCGAGCATTTT. This encodes CASSLAAGVEHF. V and J are TRBV7-8 and TRBJ1-5; a weak D match, TRBD1 (6 bases). Trimming took off 0 bases at V and 14 bases at J, with 11 bases between the two ends. Germline-derived CDR1 and CDR2 are SGHVS and FQNEAQ. This CDR3 contains 12 residues.

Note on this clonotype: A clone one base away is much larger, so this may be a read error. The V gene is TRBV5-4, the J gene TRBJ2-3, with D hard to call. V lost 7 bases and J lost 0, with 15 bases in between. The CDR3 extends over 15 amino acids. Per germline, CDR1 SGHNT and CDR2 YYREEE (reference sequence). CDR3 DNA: TGTGCCAGCGGCCAGCGAGGACCCAGCACAGATACGCAGTATTTT. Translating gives CASGQRGPSTDTQYF. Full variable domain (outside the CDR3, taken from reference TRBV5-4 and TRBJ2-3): ETGVTQSPTHLIKTRGQQVTLRCSSQSGHNTVSWYQQALGQGPQFIFQYYREEENGRGNFPPRFSGLQFPNYSSELNVNALELDDSALYLCASGQRGPSTDTQYFGPGTRLTVL.

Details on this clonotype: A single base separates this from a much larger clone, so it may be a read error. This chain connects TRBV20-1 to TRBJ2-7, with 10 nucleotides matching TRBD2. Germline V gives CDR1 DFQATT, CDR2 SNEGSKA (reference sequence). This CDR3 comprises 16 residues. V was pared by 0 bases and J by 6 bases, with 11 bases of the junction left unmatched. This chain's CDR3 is CSARDFLLAGFREQYF. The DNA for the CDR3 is TGCAGTGCTAGAGATTTTCTACTAGCGGGATTCCGCGAGCAGTACTTC.

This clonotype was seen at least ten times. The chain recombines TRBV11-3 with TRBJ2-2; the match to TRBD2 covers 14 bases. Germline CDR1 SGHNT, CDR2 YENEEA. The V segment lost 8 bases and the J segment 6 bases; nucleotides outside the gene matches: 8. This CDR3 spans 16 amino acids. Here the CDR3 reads CASRGGTSGRSGELFF. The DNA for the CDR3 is TGTGCCAGCCGAGGCGGGACTAGCGGGAGATCCGGGGAGCTGTTTTTT.

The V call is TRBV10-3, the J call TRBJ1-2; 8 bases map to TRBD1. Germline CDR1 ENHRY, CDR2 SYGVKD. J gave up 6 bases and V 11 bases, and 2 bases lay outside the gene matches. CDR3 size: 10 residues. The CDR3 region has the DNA TGTGCCTCGACAGGGGATGGCTACACCTTC. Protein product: CASTGDGYTF.

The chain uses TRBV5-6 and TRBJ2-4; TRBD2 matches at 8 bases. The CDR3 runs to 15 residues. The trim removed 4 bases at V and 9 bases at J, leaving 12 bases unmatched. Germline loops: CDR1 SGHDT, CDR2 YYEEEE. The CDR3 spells CASSPGGGGIVIQYF. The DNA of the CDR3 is TGTGCCAGCAGCCCGGGGGGCGGGGGGATCGTCATTCAGTACTTC.

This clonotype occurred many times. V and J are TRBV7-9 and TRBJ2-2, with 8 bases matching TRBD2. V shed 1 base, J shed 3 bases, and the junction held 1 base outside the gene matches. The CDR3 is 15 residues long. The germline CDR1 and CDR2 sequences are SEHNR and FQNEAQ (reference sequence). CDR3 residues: CASSLVGRDTGELFF. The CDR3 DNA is TGTGCCAGCAGCTTAGTCGGGAGGGACACCGGGGAGCTGTTTTTT. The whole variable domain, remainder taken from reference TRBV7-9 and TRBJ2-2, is DTGVSQNPRHKITKRGQNVTFRCDPISEHNRLYWYRQTLGQGPEFLTYFQNEAQLEKSRLLSDRFSAERPKGSFSTLEIQRTEQGDSAMYLCASSLVGRDTGELFFGEGSRLTVL.

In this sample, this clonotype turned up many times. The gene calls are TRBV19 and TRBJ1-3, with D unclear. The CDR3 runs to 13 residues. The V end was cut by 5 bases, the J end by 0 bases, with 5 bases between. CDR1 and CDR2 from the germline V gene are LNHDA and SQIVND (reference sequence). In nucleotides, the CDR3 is TGTGCCAGTAGTGCGGGCTCTGGAAACACCATATATTTT. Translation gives CASSAGSGNTIYF.

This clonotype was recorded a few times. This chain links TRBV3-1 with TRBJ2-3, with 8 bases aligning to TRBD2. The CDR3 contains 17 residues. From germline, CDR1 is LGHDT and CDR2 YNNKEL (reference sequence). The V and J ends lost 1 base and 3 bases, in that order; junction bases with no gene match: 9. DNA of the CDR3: TGTGCCAGCAGCCAAGGCAGCGGGAGTGGTCTGACAGATACGCAGTATTTT. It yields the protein CASSQGSGSGLTDTQYF.

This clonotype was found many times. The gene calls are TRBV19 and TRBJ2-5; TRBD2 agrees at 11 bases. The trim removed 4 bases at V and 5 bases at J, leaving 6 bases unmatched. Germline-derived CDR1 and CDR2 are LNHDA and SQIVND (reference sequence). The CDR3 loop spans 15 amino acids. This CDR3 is CASSTGLAGGETQYF. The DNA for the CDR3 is TGTGCCAGTAGTACTGGTCTAGCGGGAGGCGAGACCCAGTACTTC. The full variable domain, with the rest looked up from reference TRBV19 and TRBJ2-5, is DGGITQSPKYLFRKEGQNVTLSCEQNLNHDAMYWYRQDPGQGLRLIYYSQIVNDFQKGDIAEGYSVSREKKESFPLTVTSAQKNPTAFYLCASSTGLAGGETQYFGPGTRLLVL.

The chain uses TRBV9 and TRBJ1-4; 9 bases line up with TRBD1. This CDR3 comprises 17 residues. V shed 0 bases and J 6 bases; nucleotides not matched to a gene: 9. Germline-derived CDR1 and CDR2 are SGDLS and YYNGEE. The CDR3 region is CASSVGATGGIHEKLFF. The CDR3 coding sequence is TGTGCCAGCAGCGTAGGGGCGACAGGGGGGATACATGAAAAACTGTTTTTT.